This record looks at one TCR beta chain sequence and its context. Per the germline V gene, CDR1 is LNHDA and CDR2 is SQIVND (reference sequence). After removal of 6 bases from V and 3 bases from J, the junction contained 7 bases not matched to a gene. CDR3 length: 15 amino acids. This entry belongs to a study of cytomegalovirus exposure and HLA in healthy donors. Primers: 60 Vbeta forward and 13 Jbeta reverse. Repertoires were generated with immunoSEQ multiplex PCR, while TCRdb's copy carries only in-frame clones and drops some. The table records around 150,000 clones, around 80% of them present only once.

The TCR sequence derives from a woman in her 40s in good health and CMV-seropositive. The source material was PBMCs. The chain carries TRBV19 and TRBJ2-5, with TRBD1 identical over 10 bases. For the CDR3, the DNA is TGTGCCAGTAGCACTCCCGGGACAGGGGAAGAGACCCAGTACTTC. This encodes CASSTPGTGEETQYF.